Below are 15 T cell receptor beta chains sequenced from a single sample in a study of blood T cell repertoires in COVID-19 (dated by TCRdb to the early 2020s). The library was built by means of the immunoSEQ multiplex PCR assay. The table comes from immuneACCESS by way of TCRdb, which keeps in-frame sequences with V and J called. Part of the clones is missing from these tables; in studies checked, under half for an unresolved V gene and the rest for unknown reasons. The sample has about 98,000 clones on record, approximately 78% of them singletons. Roughly a tenth of the sample comes from the top ten. Input material: peripheral blood. These receptors were collected from a man aged 60 to 69 with active or convalescent COVID-19.

This clone showed up just a few times. The chain recombines TRBV2 with TRBJ2-1; a possible D gene is TRBD2 (5 bases). CDR1 is SNHLY, CDR2 FYNNEI, per germline. Deletions cut 4 bases from V and 1 base from J, with 8 bases between. This CDR3 region has 14 residues. The CDR3 is CASSGSVSYNEQFF. DNA of the CDR3: TGTGCCAGCAGTGGTAGCGTATCCTACAATGAGCAGTTCTTC.

The table lists this clone with a few counts. V usage is TRBV5-4 and J usage is TRBJ1-2, with D uncertain. Germline CDR1 and CDR2: SGHNT and YYREEE (reference sequence). The CDR3 is 15 amino acids. V was pared by 0 bases and J by 2 bases, with 11 bases between. CDR3 region: CASSLVGAMNYGYTF. The CDR3 DNA reads as TGTGCCAGCAGCTTGGTGGGAGCCATGAACTATGGCTACACCTTC.

The chain combines TRBV10-3 with TRBJ1-1; D unresolved. Trimming removed 3 bases at V and 2 bases at J, with 13 bases between. The CDR3 is 15 residues long. The germline V gene has CDR1 ENHRY and CDR2 SYGVKD. Here the CDR3 reads CAISENPTVNTEAFF. The CDR3 DNA follows: TGTGCCATCAGTGAAAACCCTACAGTTAACACTGAAGCTTTCTTT.

This clone came up many times. This rearrangement joins TRBV29-1 to TRBJ2-3; TRBD1 might be the D (6 bases). V was shortened by 6 bases and J by 4 bases, with 17 bases between the two germline ends. Germline CDR1 reads SQVTM; CDR2 reads ANQGSEA. This CDR3 comprises 14 residues. CDR3 sequence: CSVDNRDPPDTQYF. The CDR3 DNA follows: TGCAGCGTCGACAACAGGGACCCACCAGATACGCAGTATTTT.

This chain connects TRBV5-8 to TRBJ2-7; TRBD1 agrees at 9 bases. Germline V lookup: CDR1 SGHTS, CDR2 YDEGEE. CDR3 length: 17 residues. With V trimmed by 2 bases and J by 1 base, 10 bases remained unmatched. CDR3: CASSFGPGQGRSYEQYF. In DNA form, the CDR3 reads TGTGCCAGCAGCTTTGGACCGGGACAGGGTAGGTCCTACGAGCAGTACTTC. The whole variable domain, remainder taken from reference TRBV5-8 and TRBJ2-7, is EAGVTQSPTHLIKTRGQQATLRCSPISGHTSVYWYQQALGLGLQFLLWYDEGEERNRGNFPPRFSGRQFPNYSSELNVNALELEDSALYLCASSFGPGQGRSYEQYFGPGTRLTVT.

The chain is built from TRBV29-1 and TRBJ1-1; 8 nucleotides line up with TRBD1. Germline V gene sequence: CDR1 SQVTM, CDR2 ANQGSEA. The CDR3 has 13 residues. The ends lost 6 bases at V and 0 bases at J; junction bases unmatched: 3. The CDR3 here is CSVGDRLNTEAFF. CDR3 coding DNA: TGCAGCGTGGGGGACAGGTTGAACACTGAAGCTTTCTTT.

This clone has only a few counts. The V gene is TRBV7-7, the J gene TRBJ2-3; D is unresolved. V was clipped by 1 base and J by 3 bases, with 14 bases between them. The CDR3 extends over 16 amino acids. In germline, CDR1 is SSHAT, CDR2 FNYEAQ (reference sequence). DNA for the CDR3: TGTGCCAGCAGCTTAGGGCGGAGCAGCTTTACAGATACGCAGTATTTT. This codes for CASSLGRSSFTDTQYF.

The J gene is TRBJ2-1, the V gene TRBV18, with 7 bases matching TRBD1. The junction had 1 base not matched to a gene; V was cut back by 2 bases and J by 9 bases. The CDR3 loop spans 12 amino acids. Germline loops: CDR1 KGHSH, CDR2 LQKENI. The CDR3 spells CASSPAGGEQFF. In DNA form, the CDR3 reads TGTGCCAGCTCACCAGCAGGGGGTGAGCAGTTCTTC.

This clone was detected ten times or more. The J gene is TRBJ2-7, the V gene TRBV18; D possibly corresponds to TRBD2 (6 bases). Germline V gene lookup returns CDR1 KGHSH and CDR2 LQKENI. The length of the CDR3 is 13 residues. Trimming left V 3 bases short and J 6 bases short, with 12 bases between. The CDR3 coding sequence is TGTGCCAGCTCACCCGTCGGGAGCCCCGAGCAGTACTTC. Translation: CASSPVGSPEQYF.

The chain's CDR3 is CASKMDSSDTQYF. The CDR3, as DNA: TGTGCCAGCAAGATGGACTCCTCGGATACGCAGTATTTT. The chain combines TRBV12-3 or TRBV12-4 with TRBJ2-3; a weak D match, TRBD2 (5 bases). The CDR3 has 13 residues. The ends were cut back, 7 bases at V and 6 bases at J, with 14 bases in the middle.

The V and J genes are TRBV7-8 and TRBJ2-1; 9 bases are shared with TRBD2. The CDR3 is 15 residues long. CDR1 is SGHVS, CDR2 FQNEAQ, per germline. Losses at the gene ends were 5 bases for V and 4 bases for J; bases not matched to a gene: 6. As DNA, the CDR3 is TGTGCCAGCAGCACCGGACTAGCGCCTTACAATGAGCAGTTCTTC. Its protein product is CASSTGLAPYNEQFF.

The chain employs TRBV28 and TRBJ2-5, with D possibly matching TRBD2 (5 bases). The CDR3 is 12 residues long. Germline V lookup: CDR1 MDHEN, CDR2 SYDVKM. V shed 6 bases and J shed 5 bases, with 10 bases lying between them. The CDR3: CASSLAAETQYF. CDR3 bases: TGTGCCAGCAGCCTAGCAGCGGAGACCCAGTACTTC.

This chain joins TRBV29-1 and TRBJ2-7; 9 nucleotides match TRBD2. CDR1 is SQVTM, CDR2 ANQGSEA, per germline. J gave up 3 bases and V 7 bases, and 13 bases lay outside the gene matches. The CDR3 runs to 15 residues. CDR3 sequence: CSAMGGTSSYYEQYF. Here the CDR3 DNA reads TGCAGCGCCATGGGGGGGACTAGCTCATACTACGAGCAGTACTTC.

V and J are TRBV3-1 (or the pseudogene TRBV3-2) and TRBJ2-1; D is undetermined. The CDR3 is 15 residues long. Germline CDR1 LGHDT, CDR2 YNNKEL (reference sequence). Deletions cut 1 base from V and 8 bases from J, with 15 bases between. CDR3 sequence reads: CASSQGIGLSDEQFF. CDR3 sequence (DNA): TGTGCCAGCAGCCAAGGGATCGGCCTAAGCGATGAGCAGTTCTTC.

J is TRBJ2-2 and V is TRBV7-3, with D unclear. The germline CDR1 and CDR2 sequences are SGHTA and FQGTGA. V lost 4 bases and J 1 base, leaving 10 bases between the germline ends. This CDR3 region has 15 residues. In DNA form, the CDR3 reads TGTGCCAGCAGCTCCCTACCGTTGAACACCGGGGAGCTGTTTTTT. Translation gives CASSSLPLNTGELFF.